The 21 T cell receptor beta chains in this list originate from one sample, sequenced in a study of immune cell composition in non-small cell lung cancer. Repertoires were generated with immunoSEQ multiplex PCR, while TCRdb's copy carries only in-frame clones and drops some. This table holds 4,000 to 5,000 clones, approximately 78% found once. Sample: lung tumor tissue. The receptors come from a human donor with non-small cell lung cancer.

The chain links TRBV6-6 to TRBJ1-5; 8 bases line up with TRBD1. V was clipped by 2 bases and J by 1 base; unmatched bases: 4. CDR1 and CDR2 from the germline V gene are MNHNY and SVGAGI (reference sequence). CDR3 length: 16 residues. The CDR3 DNA reads as TGTGCCAGCAGTTACCCCAGGGGGCAGAGCAATCAGCCCCAGCATTTT. Translating gives CASSYPRGQSNQPQHF.

This chain links TRBV4-3 with TRBJ2-7; no firm D call. Trimming took 0 bases from V and 12 from J, leaving 15 bases between them. CDR3 length: 13 amino acids. CDR1 is LGHNA and CDR2 is YSLEER in the germline V gene. The CDR3 sequence: CASSQDPGGPAYF. The CDR3 DNA is TGCGCCAGCAGCCAAGATCCTGGTGGCCCCGCGTACTTC.

This chain uses TRBV7-2 with TRBJ2-1, with a weak D call TRBD2 (7 bases). The V end lost 1 base, the J end lost 5 bases, and 12 bases lay between the germline ends. The CDR3 totals 15 residues. In germline, CDR1 is SGHTA, CDR2 FQGNSA. The CDR3 loop is CASSLGGGLHNEQFF. CDR3 nucleotides: TGTGCCAGCAGCTTAGGGGGGGGCCTTCACAATGAGCAGTTCTTC.

The V call is TRBV19, the J call TRBJ2-6, with TRBD2 as a possible D gene (5 bases). The germline gives CDR1 LNHDA, CDR2 SQIVND (reference sequence). CDR3 size: 15 residues. V lost 9 bases, J lost 4 bases, and 16 bases lay in between. For the CDR3, the DNA is TGTGCCAGCAGAGGCCGGGGAACGGGGGCCAACGTCCTGACTTTC. It codes for CASRGRGTGANVLTF. The full variable domain, in which reference TRBV19 and TRBJ2-6 provide the parts outside the CDR3, is DGGITQSPKYLFRKEGQNVTLSCEQNLNHDAMYWYRQDPGQGLRLIYYSQIVNDFQKGDIAEGYSVSREKKESFPLTVTSAQKNPTAFYLCASRGRGTGANVLTFGAGSRLTVL.

The V gene is TRBV28, the J gene TRBJ2-7, with 9 nucleotides matching TRBD1. This CDR3 has 16 residues. CDR1 and CDR2 (germline): MDHEN, SYDVKM. V dropped 5 bases and J dropped 4; count of bases not matched to a gene: 12. The CDR3 sequence is CASSGTQGAQGYEQYF. The CDR3 coding sequence is TGTGCCAGCAGTGGCACACAGGGGGCGCAAGGTTACGAGCAGTACTTC.

This clone was observed once. V usage is TRBV7-9 and J usage is TRBJ1-2; 10 bases are a match to TRBD1. The germline gives CDR1 SEHNR, CDR2 FQNEAQ (reference sequence). The CDR3 runs 14 residues. The V segment lost 5 bases and the J segment 6 bases; nucleotides outside the gene matches: 6. DNA of the CDR3: TGTGCCAGCAGCACCAGACAGGGGGCGAATGGCTACACCTTC. It yields the protein CASSTRQGANGYTF.

The V and J genes are TRBV28 and TRBJ1-1; D is undetermined. V lost 6 bases to trimming and J lost 7 bases, with 15 bases between them. This CDR3 contains 13 residues. CDR1 is MDHEN, CDR2 SYDVKM, per germline. In nucleotides, the CDR3 is TGTGCCAGCAGCATACCGGGAGCGTTTGAAGCTTTCTTT. Amino acid sequence: CASSIPGAFEAFF.

This clone is large (0.1 to 1%). This rearrangement joins TRBV4-1 to TRBJ2-7; 7 nucleotides match TRBD1. Trimming removed 2 bases from V and 7 bases from J; junction bases left unmatched: 5. CDR1 and CDR2 from the germline V gene are MGHRA and YSYEKL. There are 13 residues in the CDR3. The CDR3 region is CASSQSGQAEQYF. The CDR3 nucleotides read TGCGCCAGCAGCCAAAGTGGACAGGCAGAGCAGTACTTC.

This chain joins TRBV30 and TRBJ2-2, with TRBD2 identical over 8 bases. This CDR3 has 14 residues. V lost 0 bases to trimming and J lost 6 bases; unmatched junction nucleotides: 3. CDR1 is GTSNPN and CDR2 is SVGIG in the germline V gene (reference sequence). In nucleotides, the CDR3 is TGTGCCTGGAGTGTACGGGGGGGGTCCGGGGAGCTGTTTTTT. This codes for CAWSVRGGSGELFF. The full variable domain, its missing parts supplied by reference TRBV30 and TRBJ2-2, is SQTIHQWPATLVQPVGSPLSLECTVEGTSNPNLYWYRQAAGRGLQLLFYSVGIGQISSEVPQNLSASRPQDRQFILSSKKLLLSDSGFYLCAWSVRGGSGELFFGEGSRLTVL.

The chain links TRBV7-6 to TRBJ2-5; 7 bases agree with TRBD1. Germline lookup yields CDR1 SGHVS and CDR2 FNYEAQ. This CDR3 comprises 14 residues. After removal of 1 base from V and 4 bases from J, the junction contained 3 bases not matched to a gene. CDR3 bases: TGTGCCAGCAGCTTAGGAGGGGGCGCAGAGACCCAGTACTTC. It specifies CASSLGGGAETQYF.

V usage is TRBV18 and J usage is TRBJ2-7, with D perhaps TRBD1 (5 bases). Germline V gives CDR1 KGHSH, CDR2 LQKENI. This CDR3 region has 12 residues. V was cut by 3 bases and J by 4 bases, with 7 bases left in between. The CDR3 loop reads CASSPAGYEQYF. As DNA, the CDR3 is TGTGCCAGCTCACCGGCAGGGTACGAGCAGTACTTC.

The chain combines TRBV29-1 with TRBJ2-2; 11 bases fit TRBD2. Trimming cost V 7 bases and J 5 bases; bases outside gene matches: 3. In germline, CDR1 is SQVTM, CDR2 ANQGSEA. This CDR3 spans 13 amino acids. The CDR3 is CSGTSGLTGELFF. For the CDR3, the DNA is TGCAGCGGGACTAGCGGGCTGACCGGGGAGCTGTTTTTT.

The chain carries TRBV5-8 and TRBJ1-4; D is unresolved. Germline CDR1 SGHTS, CDR2 YDEGEE. The V gene lost 2 bases and the J gene lost 4 bases, with 12 bases spanning the gap. This CDR3 has 15 amino acids. This CDR3 reads CASSFYRSSNEKLFF. CDR3 nucleotide sequence: TGTGCCAGCAGCTTTTACAGATCGAGTAATGAAAAACTGTTTTTT.

This clone was counted a single time. The rearrangement uses TRBV13 and TRBJ2-2; perhaps TRBD2 as D (5 bases). V gave up 4 bases and J gave up 0 bases, with 18 bases separating them. The germline V gene has CDR1 PRHDT and CDR2 FYEKMQ (reference sequence). The length of the CDR3 is 18 residues. DNA of the CDR3: TGTGCCAGCAGCTCCCTCGGGATCCGGCAATCGAACACCGGGGAGCTGTTTTTT. Amino acids: CASSSLGIRQSNTGELFF.

The table lists this clone with a few counts. The rearrangement uses TRBV28 and TRBJ1-1; the match to TRBD1 covers 7 bases. V lost 8 bases, J lost 5 bases, and 14 bases stayed unmatched. CDR1 is MDHEN and CDR2 is SYDVKM in the germline V gene. The CDR3 runs to 15 residues. This CDR3 is CASPPSTGVMTEAFF. The CDR3 nucleotides read TGTGCCAGCCCCCCAAGTACAGGGGTAATGACTGAAGCTTTCTTT.

The chain joins TRBV2 to TRBJ2-3, with D possibly being TRBD2 (5 bases). There are 12 residues in the CDR3. The germline V and J ends were trimmed by 5 bases and 14 bases, with 17 bases remaining between them. Germline V CDR1 and CDR2: SNHLY, FYNNEI. The CDR3 protein is CASSHTREPRYF. The CDR3 nucleotides are TGTGCCAGCAGTCATACACGGGAACCAAGGTATTTT.

This chain links TRBV6-5 with TRBJ1-1; possible D gene TRBD1, 6 bases. The V gene's germline CDR1 is MNHEY and CDR2 SVGAGI. V gave up 6 bases and J gave up 4 bases, with 15 bases separating them. The CDR3 totals 14 residues. CDR3 region: CASSITSGATEAFF. CDR3 coding DNA: TGTGCCAGCAGCATTACGTCAGGGGCCACTGAAGCTTTCTTT.

The chain couples TRBV11-2 to TRBJ1-1; D not certain. V lost 5 bases, J lost 10 bases, and 23 bases lay in between. This CDR3 spans 15 amino acids. From germline, CDR1 is SGHAT and CDR2 FQNNGV. This CDR3 is CASSPLSSGVVGAFF. DNA for the CDR3: TGTGCCAGCAGCCCACTCAGCTCCGGGGTAGTGGGAGCTTTCTTT.

The V and J genes are TRBV7-8 and TRBJ1-4, with 9 bases identical to TRBD1. CDR1 is SGHVS, CDR2 FQNEAQ, per germline. This CDR3 contains 15 residues. The V segment lost 8 bases and the J segment 8 bases; nucleotides outside the gene matches: 12. CDR3 DNA: TGTGCCAGCGGGAGACAGGGGGGGGTCGGGGAAAAACTGTTTTTT. Translated, it gives CASGRQGGVGEKLFF.

V gene TRBV4-2 combines with J gene TRBJ1-3; D is unclear. In germline, CDR1 is LGHNA, CDR2 YNFKEQ. There are 16 residues in the CDR3. V lost 0 bases and J lost 0, with 9 bases in between. CDR3 loop: CASSQDQASSGNTIYF. The CDR3 region has the DNA TGTGCCAGCAGCCAAGATCAAGCGAGCTCTGGAAACACCATATATTTT.

The chain is built from TRBV29-1 and TRBJ2-7, with D unresolved. The germline CDR1 and CDR2 sequences are SQVTM and ANQGSEA. The CDR3 length is 11 residues. The V gene lost 0 bases and the J gene lost 4 bases, with 4 bases spanning the gap. CDR3: CSVEDQYEQYF. The CDR3, as DNA: TGCAGCGTTGAAGATCAGTACGAGCAGTACTTC.